The rows below give T cell receptor beta chains drawn from one sample of a study of T cell responses to AZD1222 COVID-19 vaccine. Data came from immunoSEQ multiplex PCR; TCRdb stores just in-frame clones and leaves some out. The sample consists of roughly 180,000 clones, approximately 89% of them appearing once. Sample: peripheral blood, taken 28 days after the second AZD1222 dose. Source of these receptors: an adult who received the AZD1222 COVID-19 vaccine. Both conserved end residues are part of each CDR3. The order of the fields is clone size, J gene, V gene, D gene, CDR3 protein, CDR3 DNA. A D gene is named only where the DNA matches it firmly. Clone size is given for some rows only: seen once, a few or many times, or a class if the clone is expanded.

size: NA; J: TRBJ1-1; V: TRBV2; D: NA; CDR3: CASRRQVGEAFF; DNA: TGTGCCAGCAGGCGACAGGTGGGTGAAGCTTTCTTT
size: few; J: TRBJ1-5; V: TRBV18; D: NA; CDR3: CASSQKGGRDQPQHF; DNA: TGTGCCAGCTCCCAAAAGGGGGGGCGCGATCAGCCCCAGCATTTT
size: NA; J: TRBJ2-7; V: TRBV5-1; D: NA; CDR3: CASSLAFSGWAYEQYF; DNA: TGCGCCAGCAGCTTGGCGTTTTCAGGGTGGGCCTACGAGCAGTACTTC
size: NA; J: TRBJ1-2; V: TRBV5-4; D: NA; CDR3: CASSLGGAGLGGYTF; DNA: TGTGCCAGCAGCTTGGGGGGGGCAGGGTTAGGCGGCTACACCTTC
size: NA; J: TRBJ1-4; V: TRBV5-6; D: TRBD1; CDR3: CASSLQGVANEKLFF; DNA: TGTGCCAGCAGCTTGCAGGGGGTGGCTAATGAAAAACTGTTTTTT
size: few; J: TRBJ2-1; V: TRBV12-5; D: NA; CDR3: CASGLVQGTRIEQFF; DNA: TGTGCTAGTGGTTTGGTACAAGGAACCCGGATTGAGCAGTTCTTC
size: NA; J: TRBJ2-7; V: TRBV19; D: TRBD2; CDR3: CASSIIAGGGYEQYF; DNA: TGTGCCAGTAGTATAATAGCGGGAGGTGGCTACGAGCAGTACTTC
size: NA; J: TRBJ2-1; V: TRBV20-1; D: TRBD2; CDR3: CSASSQLAGEYNEQFF; DNA: TGCAGTGCTAGTTCCCAACTGGCGGGAGAGTACAATGAGCAGTTCTTC
size: NA; J: TRBJ2-7; V: TRBV3-1/TRBV3-2; D: NA; CDR3: CASRAGGDKSSYEQYF; DNA: TGTGCCAGCAGAGCCGGTGGTGACAAATCCTCCTACGAGCAGTACTTC
size: NA; J: TRBJ1-1; V: TRBV6-5; D: NA; CDR3: CASRQNTEAFF; DNA: TGTGCCAGCAGACAGAACACTGAAGCTTTCTTT
size: many; J: TRBJ2-1; V: TRBV3-1/TRBV3-2; D: NA; CDR3: CASSQDYEDSEQFF; DNA: TGTGCCAGCAGCCAAGATTACGAGGACAGTGAGCAGTTCTTC
size: NA; J: TRBJ2-7; V: TRBV4-3; D: NA; CDR3: CASSQEARSYEQYF; DNA: TGCGCCAGCAGCCAAGAAGCCAGATCCTACGAGCAGTACTTC
size: NA; J: TRBJ1-6; V: TRBV30; D: NA; CDR3: CAWGLQGRYNSPLHF; DNA: TGTGCCTGGGGATTACAGGGCCGTTATAATTCACCCCTCCACTTT
size: NA; J: TRBJ2-1; V: TRBV9; D: TRBD2; CDR3: CASSHGTKLYNEQFF; DNA: TGTGCCAGCAGCCACGGGACTAAACTCTACAATGAGCAGTTCTTC
size: NA; J: TRBJ1-1; V: TRBV7-9; D: NA; CDR3: CASSPRWRVGTEAFF; DNA: TGTGCCAGCAGCCCTCGGTGGAGGGTAGGAACTGAAGCTTTCTTT
size: NA; J: TRBJ1-1; V: TRBV7-9; D: NA; CDR3: CASSLGGLMNTEAFF; DNA: TGTGCCAGCAGCTTAGGGGGCCTCATGAACACTGAAGCTTTCTTT
size: NA; J: TRBJ2-3; V: TRBV12-2; D: NA; CDR3: CASRLGTSARDTQYF; DNA: TGTGCAAGTCGCTTAGGGACTAGCGCGCGAGATACGCAGTATTTT
size: once; J: TRBJ1-2; V: TRBV6-5; D: TRBD1; CDR3: CASSSPDRGNYGYTF; DNA: TGTGCCAGCAGTTCCCCGGACAGGGGTAACTATGGCTACACCTTC
size: NA; J: TRBJ1-1; V: TRBV7-9; D: NA; CDR3: CASRLGEANTEAFF; DNA: TGTGCCAGCCGTTTGGGGGAAGCTAACACTGAAGCTTTCTTT
size: NA; J: TRBJ1-1; V: TRBV2; D: TRBD1; CDR3: CASSEGTGTEAFF; DNA: TGTGCCAGCAGTGAAGGGACAGGCACTGAAGCTTTCTTT
size: NA; J: TRBJ2-6; V: TRBV11-2; D: TRBD2; CDR3: CASSIRSGSGRSGANVLTF; DNA: TGTGCCAGCAGCATACGCTCGGGTAGCGGGAGGTCTGGGGCCAACGTCCTGACTTTC
size: NA; J: TRBJ1-5; V: TRBV28; D: NA; CDR3: CASRMDVSRNQPQHF; DNA: TGTGCCAGCAGGATGGACGTCTCACGCAATCAGCCCCAGCATTTT
size: NA; J: TRBJ1-1; V: TRBV28; D: NA; CDR3: CASSLYPPGQIVVTEAFF; DNA: TGTGCCAGCAGTTTATATCCCCCCGGACAGATCGTGGTCACTGAAGCTTTCTTT
size: few; J: TRBJ1-1; V: TRBV7-9; D: NA; CDR3: CASSLPSLNTEAFF; DNA: TGTGCCAGCAGCTTACCCTCCCTGAACACTGAAGCTTTCTTT
size: NA; J: TRBJ2-1; V: TRBV7-2; D: NA; CDR3: CASSSGPLMDEQFF; DNA: TGTGCCAGCAGCTCGGGACCACTTATGGATGAGCAGTTCTTC
size: NA; J: TRBJ2-7; V: TRBV19; D: NA; CDR3: CASSIRAGGVYEQYF; DNA: TGTGCCAGTAGTATACGGGCAGGGGGGGTCTACGAGCAGTACTTC
size: once; J: TRBJ1-5; V: TRBV5-1; D: NA; CDR3: CASSLTENPDQPQHF; DNA: TGCGCCAGCAGCTTGACAGAGAACCCTGATCAGCCCCAGCATTTT
size: NA; J: TRBJ1-5; V: TRBV29-1; D: TRBD1; CDR3: CSVILGQPNQPQHF; DNA: TGCAGCGTCATACTGGGACAGCCTAATCAGCCCCAGCATTTT
size: NA; J: TRBJ2-5; V: TRBV19; D: NA; CDR3: CASIGQETQYF; DNA: TGTGCCAGTATTGGCCAAGAGACCCAGTACTTC
size: NA; J: TRBJ2-7; V: TRBV5-1; D: TRBD2; CDR3: CASSLTSGSLLEQYF; DNA: TGCGCCAGCAGCCTGACTAGCGGGAGCCTGCTGGAGCAGTACTTC
size: NA; J: TRBJ1-5; V: TRBV6-1; D: NA; CDR3: CASSDPGYQPQHF; DNA: TGTGCCAGCAGTGATCCGGGATATCAGCCCCAGCATTTT
size: few; J: TRBJ1-1; V: TRBV28; D: TRBD1; CDR3: CASCRTGTGSEAFF; DNA: TGTGCCAGTTGCCGGACAGGGACAGGCTCTGAAGCTTTCTTT
size: NA; J: TRBJ2-1; V: TRBV11-2; D: NA; CDR3: CASSPRVWGSEQFF; DNA: TGTGCCAGCAGCCCTCGAGTTTGGGGGAGTGAGCAGTTCTTC
size: NA; J: TRBJ1-2; V: TRBV4-2; D: NA; CDR3: CASSRGPPLLNYGYTF; DNA: TGTGCCAGCAGCCGAGGTCCGCCGCTCCTTAACTATGGCTACACCTTC
size: NA; J: TRBJ1-1; V: TRBV6-5; D: NA; CDR3: CASSYPSEGRTEAFF; DNA: TGTGCCAGCAGTTACCCTTCCGAGGGGAGGACTGAAGCTTTCTTT
size: NA; J: TRBJ1-2; V: TRBV24-1; D: NA; CDR3: CATSVQGGYGYTF; DNA: TGTGCCACCAGTGTTCAGGGTGGCTATGGCTACACCTTC
size: NA; J: TRBJ2-7; V: TRBV7-3; D: NA; CDR3: CASSLIAGSGLREQYF; DNA: TGTGCCAGCAGCTTAATTGCGGGGTCGGGGTTACGGGAGCAGTACTTC
size: NA; J: TRBJ2-5; V: TRBV10-3; D: NA; CDR3: CAIRAFLYQETQYF; DNA: TGTGCCATCAGGGCCTTCCTGTACCAAGAGACCCAGTACTTC
size: NA; J: TRBJ2-7; V: TRBV7-2; D: TRBD1; CDR3: CASSFMSAGGYEQYF; DNA: TGTGCCAGCAGCTTCATGTCAGCAGGGGGCTACGAGCAGTACTTC
size: NA; J: TRBJ2-5; V: TRBV5-4; D: NA; CDR3: CASSSPTETQYF; DNA: TGTGCCAGCAGCTCGCCTACGGAGACCCAGTACTTC
size: NA; J: TRBJ2-7; V: TRBV4-1; D: NA; CDR3: CASSQELNLGRGYEQYF; DNA: TGCGCCAGCAGCCAAGAGCTGAACCTGGGACGAGGCTACGAGCAGTACTTC
size: NA; J: TRBJ1-1; V: TRBV12-3/TRBV12-4; D: NA; CDR3: CASSPYGEAEAFF; DNA: TGTGCCAGCAGTCCTTATGGAGAGGCAGAAGCTTTCTTT
size: NA; J: TRBJ2-3; V: TRBV23-1; D: NA; CDR3: CASSHEGTGKEGSTDTQYF; DNA: TGCGCCAGCAGTCACGAGGGCACGGGGAAAGAGGGGAGCACAGATACGCAGTATTTT
size: NA; J: TRBJ1-4; V: TRBV28; D: TRBD1; CDR3: CASSPPQGAYEKLFF; DNA: TGTGCCAGCAGCCCTCCACAGGGGGCTTACGAAAAACTGTTTTTT
size: few; J: TRBJ2-1; V: TRBV27; D: NA; CDR3: CASSTIRRGDYNEQFF; DNA: TGTGCCAGCAGTACTATCCGAAGGGGGGATTACAATGAGCAGTTCTTC
size: few; J: TRBJ2-7; V: TRBV5-5; D: TRBD2; CDR3: CASSYTSGTSYEQYF; DNA: TGTGCCAGCAGCTACACTAGCGGGACATCCTACGAGCAGTACTTC
size: NA; J: TRBJ1-1; V: TRBV2; D: TRBD1; CDR3: CASTRQGSDTEAFF; DNA: TGTGCCAGCACTCGACAGGGCAGCGACACTGAAGCTTTCTTT
size: NA; J: TRBJ1-1; V: TRBV5-1; D: NA; CDR3: CASSLLQVNTEAFF; DNA: TGCGCCAGCAGCTTGCTACAGGTGAACACTGAAGCTTTCTTT
size: NA; J: TRBJ1-2; V: TRBV7-8; D: NA; CDR3: CASSLTIGTNYGYTF; DNA: TGTGCCAGCAGCTTAACCATCGGTACTAACTATGGCTACACCTTC
size: NA; J: TRBJ2-3; V: TRBV9; D: TRBD2; CDR3: CASSEGTSGSTDTQYF; DNA: TGTGCCAGCAGCGAAGGGACTAGCGGAAGCACAGATACGCAGTATTTT
size: NA; J: TRBJ1-6; V: TRBV6-1; D: TRBD1; CDR3: CASSETTGGNSPLHF; DNA: TGTGCCAGCAGTGAAACGACAGGGGGCAATTCACCCCTCCACTTT
size: NA; J: TRBJ2-3; V: TRBV12-3/TRBV12-4; D: NA; CDR3: CASGGSTWREYF; DNA: TGTGCCAGCGGAGGATCAACCTGGCGGGAGTATTTT
size: NA; J: TRBJ1-1; V: TRBV5-1; D: NA; CDR3: CASGGGAVESTEAFF; DNA: TGCGCCAGCGGCGGGGGGGCTGTGGAGAGCACTGAAGCTTTCTTT